The subject of this entry is one T cell receptor beta chain. Its antigen target is currently unknown. No quality values exist for individual bases; no much larger clone is one base distant. The library was made by the immunoSEQ multiplex PCR assay. The immuneACCESS repertoire file appears here via TCRdb, limited to in-frame rearrangements. These files lack a portion of the clones; in checked studies, under half of the deficit traces to unresolved V genes, and the cause of the others is not known. The sample records roughly 38,000 clones, around nine tenths of which are singletons. In total, the top ten clones hold 0.65% to 0.85% of the sample. The germline ends are 20 bases apart after V is trimmed by 3 bases and J by 7 bases. CDR1 and CDR2 are drawn from the germline V gene: SGHDT, YYEEEE. Including the terminal cysteine and phenylalanine, the CDR3 comprises 16 residues. The read is trimmed to its CDR3 DNA, 48 bases read in frame from base 1.

The data derive from a study of T cell changes during pregnancy in multiple sclerosis (dated by TCRdb to 2018 to 2020). Turning to the overall study: Changes in the T cell repertoire over the course of pregnancy were examined in this study in women with multiple sclerosis.

This chain is built from TRBV5-6 and TRBJ1-5, with no confident D gene call. This TCR derives from a female donor in good health, enrolled as a control in a pregnancy study. The material was CD4+ T cells from peripheral blood mononuclear cells, obtained in the second trimester of pregnancy. For the CDR3, the sequence is CASSSRQTHKSQPQHF. The DNA sequence reads TGTGCCAGCAGCTCCAGGCAGACCCACAAGTCCCAGCCCCAGCATTTT.